Listed below are T cell receptor beta chains from one sample, sequenced in a study of blood T cell repertoires in COVID-19. Repertoires were generated with immunoSEQ multiplex PCR, while TCRdb's copy carries only in-frame clones and drops some. The sample consists of 540,000 or so clones, around 90% of them appearing once. The sequenced sample was peripheral blood. The receptors were gathered from a woman aged 45 to 65 with COVID-19, enrolled during active disease. CDR3s include the opening cysteine and the closing phenylalanine or tryptophan. The order of the fields is V gene, J gene, D gene, clone size, CDR3 protein, CDR3 DNA. D genes are given only for firm matches. Not every row has a clone size; where given, it reads once, few, many or a size class.

V gene: TRBV19
J gene: TRBJ1-1
D gene: .
clone size: once
CDR3 protein: CASSQLGRNTEAFF
CDR3 DNA: TGTGCCAGTAGTCAACTAGGGAGGAACACTGAAGCTTTCTTT

V gene: TRBV30
J gene: TRBJ1-2
D gene: .
clone size: .
CDR3 protein: CAWNLHGGARGYTF
CDR3 DNA: TGTGCCTGGAACCTACACGGGGGGGCTCGAGGCTACACCTTC

V gene: TRBV5-1
J gene: TRBJ2-6
D gene: .
clone size: .
CDR3 protein: CANEGAGANVLTF
CDR3 DNA: TGCGCCAACGAGGGGGCTGGGGCCAACGTCCTGACTTTC

V gene: TRBV10-3
J gene: TRBJ2-7
D gene: .
clone size: .
CDR3 protein: CAISDKSRWSTSYEQYF
CDR3 DNA: TGTGCCATCAGTGATAAATCGAGGTGGAGCACCTCCTACGAGCAGTACTTC

V gene: TRBV13
J gene: TRBJ2-3
D gene: .
clone size: .
CDR3 protein: CASQRGAGSKDTQYF
CDR3 DNA: TGTGCCAGCCAAAGAGGGGCGGGGAGCAAAGATACGCAGTATTTT

V gene: TRBV11-3
J gene: TRBJ2-3
D gene: TRBD2
clone size: .
CDR3 protein: CASSLEAGGLDTQYF
CDR3 DNA: TGTGCCAGCAGCTTAGAAGCGGGGGGCTTGGATACGCAGTATTTT

V gene: TRBV19
J gene: TRBJ1-5
D gene: .
clone size: once
CDR3 protein: CASSPSVGIIRPQHF
CDR3 DNA: TGTGCCAGTAGTCCCTCCGTCGGGATAATCAGGCCCCAGCATTTT

V gene: TRBV3-1/TRBV3-2
J gene: TRBJ1-1
D gene: .
clone size: .
CDR3 protein: CASSQVYGGLGNTEAFF
CDR3 DNA: TGTGCCAGCAGCCAAGTCTACGGGGGTCTAGGGAACACTGAAGCTTTCTTT

V gene: TRBV28
J gene: TRBJ2-3
D gene: TRBD2
clone size: .
CDR3 protein: CASSSASGGVQHADTQYF
CDR3 DNA: TGTGCCAGCAGTTCCGCTAGCGGGGGGGTACAGCACGCAGATACGCAGTATTTT

V gene: TRBV6-5
J gene: TRBJ2-7
D gene: TRBD2
clone size: .
CDR3 protein: CASSYGSGGTSYEQYF
CDR3 DNA: TGTGCCAGCAGTTACGGGAGCGGGGGGACGTCCTACGAGCAGTACTTC

V gene: TRBV4-2
J gene: TRBJ2-7
D gene: .
clone size: .
CDR3 protein: CASSQDYGFDSYEQYF
CDR3 DNA: TGTGCCAGCAGCCAAGATTACGGGTTTGATTCCTACGAGCAGTACTTC

V gene: TRBV15
J gene: TRBJ1-3
D gene: .
clone size: .
CDR3 protein: CATSRTGIGNTIYF
CDR3 DNA: TGTGCCACCAGCCGGACGGGGATCGGAAACACCATATATTTT

V gene: TRBV18
J gene: TRBJ2-1
D gene: TRBD2
clone size: once
CDR3 protein: CASSPRLAGDDNEQFF
CDR3 DNA: TGTGCCAGCTCCCCCAGACTAGCGGGGGACGACAATGAGCAGTTCTTC

V gene: TRBV6-5
J gene: TRBJ1-2
D gene: .
clone size: .
CDR3 protein: CASSYDPAGDDGYTF
CDR3 DNA: TGTGCCAGCAGTTACGATCCCGCAGGGGATGATGGCTACACCTTC

V gene: TRBV2
J gene: TRBJ2-6
D gene: .
clone size: .
CDR3 protein: CASRRGSGANVLTF
CDR3 DNA: TGTGCCAGCAGGAGGGGGTCTGGGGCCAACGTCCTGACTTTC

V gene: TRBV6-7
J gene: TRBJ1-2
D gene: .
clone size: .
CDR3 protein: CASSYCTRDIGRGYGYTF
CDR3 DNA: TGTGCCAGCAGTTACTGTACCCGGGACATCGGAAGAGGGTATGGCTACACCTTC

V gene: TRBV5-1
J gene: TRBJ2-2
D gene: .
clone size: .
CDR3 protein: CASSLVLAPNTGELFF
CDR3 DNA: TGCGCCAGCAGCTTGGTGCTAGCCCCGAACACCGGGGAGCTGTTTTTT

V gene: TRBV29-1
J gene: TRBJ2-1
D gene: .
clone size: .
CDR3 protein: CSVVVGGSYNEQFF
CDR3 DNA: TGCAGCGTTGTAGTAGGGGGCTCCTACAATGAGCAGTTCTTC

V gene: TRBV5-4
J gene: TRBJ2-3
D gene: .
clone size: .
CDR3 protein: CASSSRLPSTDTQYF
CDR3 DNA: TGTGCCAGCAGCTCCAGATTACCTAGCACAGATACGCAGTATTTT

V gene: TRBV30
J gene: TRBJ1-5
D gene: TRBD1
clone size: .
CDR3 protein: CAWSPGQGGAYSNQPQHF
CDR3 DNA: TGTGCCTGGAGCCCCGGACAGGGGGGGGCCTATAGCAATCAGCCCCAGCATTTT

V gene: TRBV7-2
J gene: TRBJ1-6
D gene: .
clone size: .
CDR3 protein: CASRKGVGNSPLHF
CDR3 DNA: TGTGCCAGCAGGAAGGGGGTTGGGAATTCACCCCTCCACTTT

V gene: TRBV5-1
J gene: TRBJ1-2
D gene: .
clone size: .
CDR3 protein: CASSLNRVDGYTF
CDR3 DNA: TGCGCCAGCAGCTTGAACAGGGTAGATGGCTACACCTTC

V gene: TRBV3-1/TRBV3-2
J gene: TRBJ1-2
D gene: .
clone size: .
CDR3 protein: CASSYLMRADGYTF
CDR3 DNA: TGTGCCAGCAGCTATCTTATGAGGGCGGATGGCTACACCTTC

V gene: TRBV28
J gene: TRBJ1-1
D gene: .
clone size: once
CDR3 protein: CASSFVPGFNTEAFF
CDR3 DNA: TGTGCCAGCAGTTTCGTTCCGGGATTTAACACTGAAGCTTTCTTT

V gene: TRBV7-3
J gene: TRBJ2-5
D gene: .
clone size: .
CDR3 protein: CASMEGPRVPQETQYF
CDR3 DNA: TGTGCCAGCATGGAGGGACCTAGAGTTCCCCAAGAGACCCAGTACTTC

V gene: TRBV14
J gene: TRBJ1-6
D gene: .
clone size: .
CDR3 protein: CASQPRQSNSPLHF
CDR3 DNA: TGTGCCAGCCAACCCCGACAGTCAAATTCACCCCTCCACTTT

V gene: TRBV2
J gene: TRBJ1-1
D gene: .
clone size: .
CDR3 protein: CASSKGGWNTEAFF
CDR3 DNA: TGTGCCAGCTCTAAGGGAGGGTGGAACACTGAAGCTTTCTTT

V gene: TRBV27
J gene: TRBJ1-1
D gene: .
clone size: .
CDR3 protein: CASRETVNTEAFF
CDR3 DNA: TGTGCCAGCCGGGAGACAGTGAACACTGAAGCTTTCTTT

V gene: TRBV6-5
J gene: TRBJ2-7
D gene: TRBD2
clone size: .
CDR3 protein: CASSYSGGGESYEQYF
CDR3 DNA: TGTGCCAGCAGTTACTCAGGCGGGGGGGAGTCCTACGAGCAGTACTTC

V gene: TRBV27
J gene: TRBJ2-3
D gene: TRBD2
clone size: .
CDR3 protein: CASSYAGGSTDTQYF
CDR3 DNA: TGTGCCAGCAGTTACGCGGGGGGTAGCACAGATACGCAGTATTTT

V gene: TRBV6-5
J gene: TRBJ2-2
D gene: .
clone size: .
CDR3 protein: CASSTPLERRGELFF
CDR3 DNA: TGTGCCAGCAGTACCCCGCTAGAGAGAAGAGGGGAGCTGTTTTTT

V gene: TRBV6-1
J gene: TRBJ2-2
D gene: .
clone size: once
CDR3 protein: CASSDTTWVGELFF
CDR3 DNA: TGTGCCAGCAGTGATACTACCTGGGTAGGGGAGCTGTTTTTT

V gene: TRBV3-1/TRBV3-2
J gene: TRBJ2-7
D gene: .
clone size: few
CDR3 protein: CASSPLGGPYEQYF
CDR3 DNA: TGTGCCAGCAGCCCCCTGGGGGGACCCTACGAGCAGTACTTC

V gene: TRBV11-2
J gene: TRBJ2-2
D gene: TRBD2
clone size: .
CDR3 protein: CASSFVAGGSGTGELFF
CDR3 DNA: TGTGCCAGCAGCTTCGTTGCGGGGGGTAGTGGCACCGGGGAGCTGTTTTTT

V gene: TRBV2
J gene: TRBJ1-5
D gene: .
clone size: .
CDR3 protein: CASSERRTVNQPQHF
CDR3 DNA: TGTGCCAGCAGTGAAAGGAGGACAGTAAATCAGCCCCAGCATTTT

V gene: TRBV7-8
J gene: TRBJ2-1
D gene: TRBD2
clone size: .
CDR3 protein: CASSLPSGGTNEQFF
CDR3 DNA: TGTGCCAGCAGCTTACCCAGCGGGGGGACCAATGAGCAGTTCTTC

V gene: TRBV11-1
J gene: TRBJ2-7
D gene: .
clone size: few
CDR3 protein: CASSLDRDEQYF
CDR3 DNA: TGTGCCAGCAGCTTAGACAGGGACGAGCAGTACTTC

V gene: TRBV2
J gene: TRBJ1-2
D gene: .
clone size: .
CDR3 protein: CASSLEGNYGYTF
CDR3 DNA: TGTGCCAGCAGTCTGGAGGGGAACTATGGCTACACCTTC

V gene: TRBV5-3
J gene: TRBJ1-5
D gene: .
clone size: .
CDR3 protein: CARSRGGSRQSHQPQHF
CDR3 DNA: TGTGCCAGAAGCAGGGGGGGTAGTCGACAGAGCCATCAGCCCCAGCATTTT

V gene: TRBV5-1
J gene: TRBJ1-3
D gene: .
clone size: .
CDR3 protein: CASSTEGPGSGNTIYF
CDR3 DNA: TGCGCCAGCAGCACCGAAGGTCCAGGCTCTGGAAACACCATATATTTT

V gene: TRBV7-2
J gene: TRBJ1-6
D gene: .
clone size: .
CDR3 protein: CASSFGQGSNNSPLHF
CDR3 DNA: TGTGCCAGCAGCTTCGGGCAGGGGTCCAATAATTCACCCCTCCACTTT

V gene: TRBV6-5
J gene: TRBJ1-5
D gene: TRBD1
clone size: .
CDR3 protein: CASAQTGGSPQHF
CDR3 DNA: TGTGCCAGCGCCCAGACAGGGGGAAGTCCCCAGCATTTT